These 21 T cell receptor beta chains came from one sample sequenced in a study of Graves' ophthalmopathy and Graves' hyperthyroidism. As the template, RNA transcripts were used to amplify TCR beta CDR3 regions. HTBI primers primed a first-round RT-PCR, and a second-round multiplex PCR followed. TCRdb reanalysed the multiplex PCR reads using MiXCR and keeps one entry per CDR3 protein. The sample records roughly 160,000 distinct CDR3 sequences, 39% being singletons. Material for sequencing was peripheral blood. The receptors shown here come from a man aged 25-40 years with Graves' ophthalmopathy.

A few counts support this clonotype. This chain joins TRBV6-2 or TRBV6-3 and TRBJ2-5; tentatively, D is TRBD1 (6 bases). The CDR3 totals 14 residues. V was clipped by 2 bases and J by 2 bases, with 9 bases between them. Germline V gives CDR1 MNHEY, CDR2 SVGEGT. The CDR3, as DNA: TGTGCCAGCAGTTACGAGGACAGACAAGAGACCCAGTACTTC. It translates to CASSYEDRQETQYF.

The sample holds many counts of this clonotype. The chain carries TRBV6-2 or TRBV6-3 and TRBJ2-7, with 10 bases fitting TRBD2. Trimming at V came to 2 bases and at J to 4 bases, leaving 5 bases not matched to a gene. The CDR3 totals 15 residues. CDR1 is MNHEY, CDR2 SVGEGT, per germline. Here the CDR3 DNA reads TGTGCCAGCAGTTACGAGGGGACTAGCGCGTACGAGCAGTACTTC. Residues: CASSYEGTSAYEQYF.

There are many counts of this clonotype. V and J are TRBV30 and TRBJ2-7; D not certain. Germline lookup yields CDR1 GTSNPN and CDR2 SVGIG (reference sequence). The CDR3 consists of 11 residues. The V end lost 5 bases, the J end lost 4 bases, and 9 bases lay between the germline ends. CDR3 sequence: CAWGELYEQYF. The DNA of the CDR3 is TGTGCCTGGGGGGAACTGTACGAGCAGTACTTC.

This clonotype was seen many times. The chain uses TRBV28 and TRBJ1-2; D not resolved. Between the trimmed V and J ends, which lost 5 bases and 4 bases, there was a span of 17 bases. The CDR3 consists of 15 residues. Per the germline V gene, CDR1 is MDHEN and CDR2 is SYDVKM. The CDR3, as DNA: TGTGCCAGCAGTCCCTACGAAAGATTTAGCTATGGCTACACCTTC. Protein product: CASSPYERFSYGYTF.

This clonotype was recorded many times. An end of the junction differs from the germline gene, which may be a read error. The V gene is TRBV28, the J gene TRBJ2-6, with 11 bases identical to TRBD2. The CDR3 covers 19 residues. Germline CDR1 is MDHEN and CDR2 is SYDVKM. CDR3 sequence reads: CASSLGPSGRSSGANVLTF. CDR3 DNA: TGCGCCAGCAGTCTGGGGCCTAGCGGGAGGTCCTCTGGGGCCAACGTCCTGACTTTC.

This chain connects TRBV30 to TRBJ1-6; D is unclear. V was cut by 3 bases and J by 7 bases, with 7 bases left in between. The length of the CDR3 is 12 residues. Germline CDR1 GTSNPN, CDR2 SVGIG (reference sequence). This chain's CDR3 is CAWRTPNSPLHF. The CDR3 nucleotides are TGTGCCTGGAGGACTCCGAATTCACCCCTCCACTTT.

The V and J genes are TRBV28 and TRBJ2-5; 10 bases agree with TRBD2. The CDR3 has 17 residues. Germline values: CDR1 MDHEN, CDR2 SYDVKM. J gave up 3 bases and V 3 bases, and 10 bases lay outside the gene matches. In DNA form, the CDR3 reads TGTGCCAGCAGTTTCCCTCGGACTAGCGGAAACAAAGAGACCCAGTACTTC. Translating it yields CASSFPRTSGNKETQYF.

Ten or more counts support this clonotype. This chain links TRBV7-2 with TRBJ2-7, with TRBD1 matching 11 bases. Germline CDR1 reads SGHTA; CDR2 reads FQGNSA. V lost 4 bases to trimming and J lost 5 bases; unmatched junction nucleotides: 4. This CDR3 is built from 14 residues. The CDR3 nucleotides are TGTGCCAGCAGCTGGACAGGGGGCCCCCACGAGCAGTACTTC. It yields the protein CASSWTGGPHEQYF.

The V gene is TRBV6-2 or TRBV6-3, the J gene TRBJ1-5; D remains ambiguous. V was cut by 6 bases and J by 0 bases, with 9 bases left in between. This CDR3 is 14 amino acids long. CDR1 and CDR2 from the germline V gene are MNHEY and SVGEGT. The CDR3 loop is CASSWTDSNQPQHF. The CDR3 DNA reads TGTGCCAGCAGCTGGACGGATAGCAATCAGCCCCAGCATTTT.

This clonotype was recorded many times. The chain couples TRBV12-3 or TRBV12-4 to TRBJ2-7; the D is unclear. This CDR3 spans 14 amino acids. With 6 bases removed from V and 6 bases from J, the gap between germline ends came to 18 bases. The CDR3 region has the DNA TGTGCCAGCAGCCTGAAGACCCTGACGGGCGAGCAGTACTTC. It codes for CASSLKTLTGEQYF.

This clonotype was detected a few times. DNA of the CDR3: TGTGCCACCAGTGATTTGCAAGGGGGCGGTGAGACCCAGTACTTC. Residues: CATSDLQGGGETQYF. The V and J genes are TRBV24-1 and TRBJ2-5, with 7 bases matching TRBD1. V trimming: 0 bases; J trimming: 5 bases; junction bases outside the gene matches: 5. The germline CDR1 and CDR2 sequences are KGHDR and SFDVKD. The CDR3 runs 15 residues.

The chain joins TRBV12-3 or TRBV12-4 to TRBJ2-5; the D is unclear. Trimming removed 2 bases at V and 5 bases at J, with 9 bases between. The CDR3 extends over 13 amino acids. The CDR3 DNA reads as TGTGCCAGCAGTTTACTCAATATGGAGACCCAGTACTTC. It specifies CASSLLNMETQYF.

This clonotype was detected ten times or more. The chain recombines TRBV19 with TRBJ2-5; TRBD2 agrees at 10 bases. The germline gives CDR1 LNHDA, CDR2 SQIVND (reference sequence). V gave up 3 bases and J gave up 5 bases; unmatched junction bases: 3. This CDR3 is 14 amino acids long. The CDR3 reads CASSMALAGETQYF. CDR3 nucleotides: TGTGCCAGTAGTATGGCACTAGCGGGGGAGACCCAGTACTTC.

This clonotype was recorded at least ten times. As DNA, the CDR3 is TGTGCCAGCAGTTTCGCCGCAGGGCTGATTTCACCCCTCCACTTT. This encodes CASSFAAGLISPLHF. The gene calls are TRBV28 and TRBJ1-6; TRBD1 is a possible D gene (5 bases). Trimming stripped 3 bases from V and 9 bases from J, with 15 bases between. Germline lookup yields CDR1 MDHEN and CDR2 SYDVKM. The CDR3 has 15 residues.

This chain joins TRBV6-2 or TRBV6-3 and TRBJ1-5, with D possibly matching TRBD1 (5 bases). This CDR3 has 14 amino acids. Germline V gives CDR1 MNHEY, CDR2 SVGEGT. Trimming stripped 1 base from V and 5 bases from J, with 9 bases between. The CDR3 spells CASSYWGLDQPQHF. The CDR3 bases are TGTGCCAGCAGTTACTGGGGGTTGGATCAGCCCCAGCATTTT.

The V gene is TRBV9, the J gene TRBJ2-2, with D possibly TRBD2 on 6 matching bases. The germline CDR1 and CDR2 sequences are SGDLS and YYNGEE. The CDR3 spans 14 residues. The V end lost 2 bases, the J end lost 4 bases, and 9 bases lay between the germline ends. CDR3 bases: TGTGCCAGCAGCGTTATTAGCGGCACCGGGGAGCTGTTTTTT. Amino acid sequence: CASSVISGTGELFF.

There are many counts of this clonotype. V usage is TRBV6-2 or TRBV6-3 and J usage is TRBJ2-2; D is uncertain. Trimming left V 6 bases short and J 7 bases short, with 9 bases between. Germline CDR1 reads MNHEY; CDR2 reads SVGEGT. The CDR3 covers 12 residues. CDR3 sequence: CASRPHGGELFF. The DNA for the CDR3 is TGTGCCAGCAGACCGCATGGCGGGGAGCTGTTTTTT.

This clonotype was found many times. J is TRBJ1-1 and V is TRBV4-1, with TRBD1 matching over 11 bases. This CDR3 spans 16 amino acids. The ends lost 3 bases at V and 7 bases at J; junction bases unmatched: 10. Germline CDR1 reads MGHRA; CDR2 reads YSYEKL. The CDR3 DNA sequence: TGCGCCAGCAGCCAGGGCTGGACAGGGGGCAGGGGTGAAGCTTTCTTT. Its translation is CASSQGWTGGRGEAFF.

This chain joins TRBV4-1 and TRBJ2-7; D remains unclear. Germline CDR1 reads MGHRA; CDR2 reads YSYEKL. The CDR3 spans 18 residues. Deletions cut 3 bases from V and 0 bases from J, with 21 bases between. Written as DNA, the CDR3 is TGCGCCAGCAGCCACTTGACCGTCGGGTGGCTCGGCTCCTACGAGCAGTACTTC. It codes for CASSHLTVGWLGSYEQYF.

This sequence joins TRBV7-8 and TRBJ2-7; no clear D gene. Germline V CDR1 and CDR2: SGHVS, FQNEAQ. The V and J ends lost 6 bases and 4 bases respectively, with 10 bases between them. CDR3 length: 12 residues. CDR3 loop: CASRLKPYEQYF. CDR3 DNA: TGTGCCAGCAGGCTGAAGCCTTACGAGCAGTACTTC.

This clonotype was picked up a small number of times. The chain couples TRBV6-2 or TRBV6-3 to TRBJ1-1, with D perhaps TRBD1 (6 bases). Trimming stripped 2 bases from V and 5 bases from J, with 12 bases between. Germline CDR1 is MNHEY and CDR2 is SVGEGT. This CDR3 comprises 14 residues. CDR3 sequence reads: CASSYGGAVTEAFF. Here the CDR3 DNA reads TGTGCCAGCAGTTACGGGGGCGCGGTGACTGAAGCTTTCTTT.